This TCR beta chain was documented in a study of T cells in localized non-small cell lung cancer. General observations from the study: A higher density of T cells in blood coincided with extended overall survival. The appearance of a median approximately 57 of the top 100 tumor clones was seen in adjacent lung. Uninvolved nearby lung showed the greatest T cell clonality, exceeding that found in tumor. Heterogeneity is still possible, as just one tumor region was sequenced.

Assay: immunoSEQ multiplex PCR; the TCRdb copy retains only in-frame clones and omits some. The data contain under 150,000 clones, more than 70% of them singletons. A note on this clone: What it binds is unknown. Other DNA sequences of this sample code for an identical CDR3.

CDR3 size: 14 residues. With 6 bases clipped from V and 2 bases from J, the junction kept 6 bases outside the gene matches. Germline CDR1 SNHLY, CDR2 FYNNEI. The sample consisted of peripheral blood, taken before any cancer treatment. The chain combines TRBV2 with TRBJ1-2; 7 bases are a match to TRBD1. This receptor was taken from a female donor at least 60 years old with stage I lung adenocarcinoma. The CDR3: CASRNDRENYGYTF. CDR3 nucleotides: TGTGCCAGCAGAAACGACAGGGAAAACTATGGCTACACCTTC.